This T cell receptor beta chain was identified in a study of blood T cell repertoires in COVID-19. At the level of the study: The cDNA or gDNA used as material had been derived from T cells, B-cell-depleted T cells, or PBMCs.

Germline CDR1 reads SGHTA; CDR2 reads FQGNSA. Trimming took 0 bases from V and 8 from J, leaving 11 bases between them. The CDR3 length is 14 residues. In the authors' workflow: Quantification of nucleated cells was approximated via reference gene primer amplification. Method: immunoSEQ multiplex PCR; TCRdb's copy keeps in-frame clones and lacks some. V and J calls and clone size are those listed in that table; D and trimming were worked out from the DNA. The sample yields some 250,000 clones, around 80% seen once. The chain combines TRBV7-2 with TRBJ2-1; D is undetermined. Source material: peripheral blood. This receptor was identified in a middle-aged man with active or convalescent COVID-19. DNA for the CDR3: TGTGCCAGCAGCTTAGCGGTATTAGTAGATGAGCAGTTCTTC. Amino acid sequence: CASSLAVLVDEQFF.